Listed below are T cell receptor beta chains from one sample, sequenced in a study of cytomegalovirus exposure and HLA in healthy donors. Measured with immunoSEQ multiplex PCR; TCRdb has only the in-frame clones, and not every one. This sample yields approximately 170,000 clones, of which roughly 88% are seen a single time; 0.95% to 1.5% belongs to the top ten. Sequenced: PBMCs. The receptors were gathered from a boy between 2 and 10 years old in good health and CMV-seronegative. Both conserved end residues are part of each CDR3. The order of the fields is clone size, V gene, J gene, D gene, CDR3 length, CDR3 protein, CDR3 DNA. D genes are given only for firm matches. Expanded clones are given a class, and other clones once, few, many or no size at all.

>-|TRBV4-1|TRBJ1-2|TRBD1|14
CASSQEITGDGYTF
TGCGCCAGCAGCCAAGAGATCACAGGGGATGGCTACACCTTC
>-|TRBV2|TRBJ2-3|-|15
CASSPGLGSLDTQYF
TGTGCCAGCAGTCCAGGGTTAGGTTCCCTAGATACGCAGTATTTT
>-|TRBV2|TRBJ2-3|TRBD1|15
CASLSRQGSVDTQYF
TGTGCCAGCCTTTCTCGACAGGGGTCAGTAGATACGCAGTATTTT
>once|TRBV30|TRBJ2-5|TRBD2|16
CAWSPPAGGGPKTQYF
TGTGCCTGGAGCCCCCCGGCGGGGGGAGGGCCGAAGACCCAGTACTTC
>-|TRBV14|TRBJ2-1|-|11
CASSQGTKQFF
TGTGCCAGCAGCCAAGGGACTAAGCAGTTCTTC
>-|TRBV5-6|TRBJ2-3|-|15
CASSLSRGAPDTQYF
TGTGCCAGCAGCTTGTCACGGGGGGCCCCAGATACGCAGTATTTT
>-|TRBV4-1|TRBJ1-5|-|12
CASSQDGQSQHF
TGCGCCAGCAGCCAAGATGGACAGTCCCAGCATTTT
>-|TRBV9|TRBJ2-1|TRBD2|15
CASSLAGSSYNEQFF
TGTGCCAGCAGCCTAGCGGGGAGCTCCTACAATGAGCAGTTCTTC
>-|TRBV19|TRBJ1-1|TRBD1|14
CASSRETGGTEAFF
TGTGCCAGTAGTAGAGAAACAGGGGGCACTGAAGCTTTCTTT
>-|TRBV9|TRBJ2-5|TRBD2|16
CASSVGTSQYQETQYF
TGTGCCAGCAGCGTTGGGACTAGCCAGTACCAAGAGACCCAGTACTTC
>-|TRBV7-9|TRBJ1-1|TRBD1|18
CASSLAAGGLGMNTEAFF
TGTGCCAGCAGCTTAGCTGCAGGGGGTCTGGGAATGAACACTGAAGCTTTCTTT
>once|TRBV5-4|TRBJ2-5|-|12
CASSLAGGTQYF
TGTGCCAGCAGCTTGGCAGGTGGGACCCAGTACTTC
>-|TRBV18|TRBJ1-2|-|14
CASSPGQLNYGYTF
TGTGCCAGCTCACCTGGACAGCTAAACTATGGCTACACCTTC
>-|TRBV14|TRBJ1-1|-|13
CASSHRTNTEAFF
TGTGCCAGCAGCCACCGCACTAACACTGAAGCTTTCTTT
>-|TRBV6-5|TRBJ1-1|TRBD1|13
CAIKGTGSTEAFF
TGTGCCATCAAAGGGACAGGGTCGACTGAAGCTTTCTTT
>-|TRBV27|TRBJ2-3|TRBD1|19
CASSRTGLGVIPITDTQYF
TGTGCCAGCAGTCGGACAGGGCTGGGGGTTATCCCAATCACAGATACGCAGTATTTT
>-|TRBV27|TRBJ2-4|TRBD2|16
CASSFNVGGRVNIQYF
TGTGCCAGCAGTTTTAATGTTGGCGGGAGGGTAAACATTCAGTACTTC
>-|TRBV27|TRBJ2-3|TRBD2|17
CASRRTLAGGSTDTQYF
TGTGCCAGCAGGAGAACGCTAGCGGGAGGGAGCACAGATACGCAGTATTTT
>-|TRBV2|TRBJ2-3|TRBD2|20
CASSEFFLAGDRAHTDTQYF
TGTGCCAGCAGTGAATTTTTCCTAGCGGGAGATCGGGCACACACAGATACGCAGTATTTT
>-|TRBV4-2|TRBJ1-4|-|15
CASSQDQGGREKLFF
TGTGCCAGCAGCCAAGATCAAGGGGGAAGGGAAAAACTGTTTTTT
>few|TRBV29-1|TRBJ1-2|-|10
CSVEKGVSTF
TGCAGCGTTGAAAAGGGGGTTAGCACCTTC
>-|TRBV20-1|TRBJ1-3|-|11
CSASGLDTIYF
TGCAGTGCCAGCGGGCTGGACACCATATATTTT
>-|TRBV6-1|TRBJ2-1|-|13
CASSESLYNEQFF
TGTGCCAGCAGTGAGAGTCTATACAATGAGCAGTTCTTC
>-|TRBV5-4|TRBJ2-3|TRBD1|15
CASSFQDRDTDTQYF
TGTGCCAGCAGCTTTCAAGACAGGGACACAGATACGCAGTATTTT
>-|TRBV7-9|TRBJ2-5|TRBD2|14
CASSPGLARETQYF
TGTGCCAGCAGCCCTGGACTAGCGAGAGAGACCCAGTACTTC
>few|TRBV19|TRBJ1-6|-|13
CASGTAYNSPLHF
TGTGCCAGCGGAACAGCTTATAATTCACCCCTCCACTTT
>-|TRBV29-1|TRBJ1-2|-|14
CSVTHRAINYGYTF
TGCAGCGTTACCCACAGGGCTATAAACTATGGCTACACCTTC
>-|TRBV19|TRBJ2-3|-|15
CASSIEGRGADTQYF
TGTGCCAGTAGTATTGAAGGCAGGGGTGCAGATACGCAGTATTTT